This entry describes one T cell receptor beta chain. Its antigen is as yet unknown. Germline V gives CDR1 SGHRS, CDR2 YFSETQ. The CDR3 spans 13 residues. The germline V and J ends were trimmed by 4 bases and 2 bases, with 9 bases remaining between them. TCRdb keeps only in-frame clones here, not all; method: immunoSEQ multiplex PCR. This sample has about 15,000 clones; about 87% occur once, and the top ten carry 6.7%. The record originates from a study of OX40 agonist ivuxolimab in advanced cancers. Notes on the study in general: Relative to CD4+, CD8+ T cells held more expanded clones on average. With doses of 0.1 to 3.0 mg/kg, CD4+ and CD8+ blood T cells had undergone clonal expansion by week 6.

This TCR was recovered from an adult with an advanced solid tumor such as melanoma, head and neck, liver or kidney cancer. The sequenced sample was CD4+ or CD8+ T cells sorted from blood, obtained in a trial of the OX40 agonist ivuxolimab. V and J are TRBV5-1 and TRBJ1-2; D not resolved. The CDR3 coding sequence is TGCGCCAGCAGCCTCGACGGGAACTATGGCTACACCTTC. Its protein product is CASSLDGNYGYTF.